The next 9 T cell receptor beta chains were all read from a single sample in a study of blood T cell repertoires in COVID-19. Produced via immunoSEQ multiplex PCR; TCRdb's table is partial and in-frame only. Of more than 200,000 clones in the sample, 84% were seen once. Material for sequencing was peripheral blood. Receptors originate from a woman of 80 years or more with COVID-19, enrolled during active disease.

The chain is built from TRBV19 and TRBJ2-3; TRBD1 might be the D (6 bases). From germline, CDR1 is LNHDA and CDR2 SQIVND (reference sequence). The CDR3 totals 14 residues. V shed 5 bases and J shed 6 bases, with 15 bases lying between them. This chain's CDR3 is CASSRSQGGDTQYF. As DNA, the CDR3 is TGTGCCAGTAGTCGGTCACAGGGTGGCGATACGCAGTATTTT.

The chain is built from TRBV6-5 and TRBJ2-1; 16 bases fit TRBD2. This CDR3 spans 15 amino acids. Germline V lookup: CDR1 MNHEY, CDR2 SVGAGI. The trim removed 6 bases at V and 7 bases at J, leaving 3 bases unmatched. The CDR3 reads CASRGLAGGINEQFF. CDR3 nucleotides: TGTGCCAGCAGGGGACTAGCGGGGGGGATAAATGAGCAGTTCTTC.

This chain connects TRBV4-1 to TRBJ1-2, with D hard to call. This CDR3 comprises 13 residues. CDR1 MGHRA and CDR2 YSYEKL come from the germline V gene. With 0 bases removed from V and 8 bases from J, the gap between germline ends came to 10 bases. CDR3 loop: CASSQDPRLGYTF. DNA of the CDR3: TGCGCCAGCAGCCAAGACCCCAGGCTCGGCTACACCTTC.

This sequence joins TRBV6-2 or TRBV6-3 and TRBJ2-3; 12 nucleotides agree with TRBD2. CDR1 and CDR2 (germline): MNHEY, SVGEGT. This CDR3 region has 17 residues. Trimming took 6 bases from V and 6 from J; bases not matched to a gene: 13. The chain's CDR3 is CASSHSSGGADLDTQYF. The CDR3, as DNA: TGTGCCAGCAGCCACTCTAGCGGGGGGGCCGATTTGGATACGCAGTATTTT.

This clone occurred a few times. The chain links TRBV25-1 to TRBJ1-2; 7 bases map to TRBD1. Looked up from germline, CDR1 is MGHDK and CDR2 is SYGVNS. The CDR3 covers 14 residues. V trimming: 3 bases; J trimming: 2 bases; junction bases outside the gene matches: 3. Written as DNA, the CDR3 is TGTGCCAGCAGTGACGTACAGGGGAACTATGGCTACACCTTC. The encoded protein is CASSDVQGNYGYTF.

This sequence joins TRBV12-3 or TRBV12-4 and TRBJ2-1, with TRBD1 identical over 7 bases. The CDR3 extends over 12 amino acids. V trimming: 2 bases; J trimming: 13 bases; junction bases outside the gene matches: 5. The DNA for the CDR3 is TGTGCCAGCAGTTTAAGGGACAGAGAACAGTTCTTC. Its translation is CASSLRDREQFF.

The CDR3 DNA follows: TGTGCCAGTAGTACTCTGGACAGGGTCCGCCAGCCCCAGCATTTT. This encodes CASSTLDRVRQPQHF. The gene calls are TRBV19 and TRBJ1-5; TRBD1 matches 8 bases. V dropped 4 bases and J dropped 7; count of bases not matched to a gene: 9. The CDR3 spans 15 residues. Germline-derived CDR1 and CDR2 are LNHDA and SQIVND (reference sequence). Full variable domain (missing parts from reference TRBV19 and TRBJ1-5): DGGITQSPKYLFRKEGQNVTLSCEQNLNHDAMYWYRQDPGQGLRLIYYSQIVNDFQKGDIAEGYSVSREKKESFPLTVTSAQKNPTAFYLCASSTLDRVRQPQHFGDGTRLSIL.

The rearrangement links TRBV7-2 to TRBJ1-4, with 10 bases identical to TRBD1. Germline assignment: CDR1 SGHTA and CDR2 FQGNSA. The CDR3 is 15 amino acids. V trimming: 5 bases; J trimming: 8 bases; junction bases outside the gene matches: 8. The DNA for the CDR3 is TGTGCCAGCAGCCACAGACAGGGGGCGGGGGAAAAACTGTTTTTT. It yields the protein CASSHRQGAGEKLFF.

The CDR3 reads CASSQVRKGATEAFF. CDR3 DNA sequence: TGTGCCAGCAGCCAAGTCCGAAAAGGGGCGACTGAAGCTTTCTTT. V and J are TRBV7-2 and TRBJ1-1, with D perhaps matching TRBD1 (5 bases). CDR1 SGHTA and CDR2 FQGNSA come from the germline V gene. The CDR3 covers 15 residues. Trimming stripped 5 bases from V and 5 bases from J, with 18 bases between.